These T cell receptor beta chains were read from a single sample in a study of T cells in Graves' hyperthyroidism and ophthalmopathy. TCRdb reprocessed the multiplex PCR reads with MiXCR, giving one entry per CDR3 protein. The sample has 550,000 to 700,000 distinct CDR3 sequences, more than 45% seen once. The sample consisted of peripheral blood or thyroid tissue (not recorded which). The receptors were gathered from an adult woman with Graves' disease, either hyperthyroidism or ophthalmopathy (not recorded which). The CDR3 runs from the conserved cysteine through the conserved F or W. The D gene is left open where the match is weak. Not every row has a clone size; where given, it reads once, few, many or a size class.

V gene	clone size	J gene	D gene	CDR3 protein	CDR3 DNA
TRBV20-1	.	TRBJ1-5	.	CSARDGAGSQPQHF	TGCAGTGCTAGAGATGGGGCCGGTAGTCAGCCCCAGCATTTT
TRBV9	many	TRBJ1-1	.	CASSVGYPPGGLFF	TGTGCCAGCAGCGTAGGATACCCGCCGGGAGGCCTTTTCTTT
TRBV20-1	many	TRBJ2-2	TRBD2	CSASGPTSGRLVGELFF	TGCAGTGCTAGTGGGCCTACTAGCGGGAGGCTTGTCGGGGAGCTGTTTTTT
TRBV20-1	few	TRBJ2-7	.	CSARDPGRDYEQYF	TGCAGTGCTAGAGATCCTGGGCGAGACTACGAGCAGTACTTC
TRBV20-1	.	TRBJ1-2	TRBD1	CSARDRQGRDDYGYTF	TGCAGTGCTAGAGATCGACAGGGTAGGGATGACTATGGCTACACCTTC
TRBV30	many	TRBJ1-6	TRBD1	CAWSSGGTGSSPLHF	TGTGCCTGGAGTTCTGGGGGGACAGGGAGTTCACCCCTCCACTTT
TRBV11-2	once	TRBJ1-5	TRBD1	CASSPDRGYQHF	TGTGCCAGCAGCCCGGACAGGGGCTACCAGCATTTT
TRBV20-1	.	TRBJ2-5	TRBD2	CSASSLAALETQYF	TGCAGTGCTAGCTCACTAGCGGCGTTGGAGACCCAGTACTTC
TRBV30	few	TRBJ1-1	.	CAWSIADTEAFF	TGTGCCTGGAGTATAGCGGACACTGAAGCTTTCTTT
TRBV19	few	TRBJ1-5	.	CATPGREDNQPQHF	TGTGCCACCCCGGGTAGGGAGGACAATCAGCCCCAGCATTTT
TRBV2	.	TRBJ2-5	TRBD1	CASSEWGQGWETQYF	TGTGCCAGCAGTGAATGGGGACAGGGTTGGGAGACCCAGTACTTC
TRBV5-1	many	TRBJ1-1	TRBD1	CASSMDRDTEAFF	TGCGCCAGCAGCATGGACAGGGACACTGAAGCTTTCTTT
TRBV20-1	.	TRBJ2-5	TRBD2	CSASRGLAGGPETQYF	TGCAGTGCTAGCAGGGGGCTAGCGGGAGGGCCCGAGACCCAGTACTTC
TRBV9	many	TRBJ2-2	TRBD1	CASSVGQQNTGELFF	TGTGCCAGCAGCGTGGGACAGCAGAACACCGGGGAGCTGTTTTTT
TRBV19	many	TRBJ1-6	.	CASSFGDPTSPLHF	TGTGCCAGTAGTTTCGGTGACCCGACTTCACCCCTCCACTTT
TRBV7-2	.	TRBJ2-7	.	CASHGQGDTYEQYF	TGTGCCAGCCACGGACAAGGCGACACCTACGAGCAGTACTTC
TRBV5-6	many	TRBJ2-7	TRBD2	CASSLLLGTSGKDGYEQYF	TGTGCCAGCAGCTTGCTGTTAGGGACTAGCGGGAAGGACGGCTACGAGCAGTACTTC
TRBV29-1	few	TRBJ2-6	.	CSAYEPWNSGANVLTF	TGCAGCGCCTACGAACCCTGGAACTCTGGGGCCAACGTCCTGACTTTC
TRBV6-5	many	TRBJ2-5	.	CASSYSKIWGGETQYF	TGTGCCAGCAGTTACTCGAAAATCTGGGGCGGAGAGACCCAGTACTTC
TRBV9	.	TRBJ1-2	TRBD1	CASSEKTGGYGYTF	TGTGCCAGCAGCGAGAAGACAGGGGGCTATGGCTACACCTTC
TRBV20-1	once	TRBJ2-1	.	CSAAFNEQFF	TGCAGTGCTGCCTTCAATGAGCAGTTCTTC
TRBV7-8	.	TRBJ2-2	.	CASSVGVSGELFF	TGTGCCAGCAGTGTTGGGGTCTCCGGGGAGCTGTTTTTT
TRBV19	many	TRBJ2-7	.	CASSMGFLGEAYEQYF	TGTGCCAGTAGTATGGGATTCCTGGGCGAGGCCTACGAGCAGTACTTC
TRBV7-2	many	TRBJ2-1	.	CASSLAGRYNEQFF	TGTGCCAGCAGCTTAGCGGGACGGTACAATGAGCAGTTCTTC
TRBV3-1	few	TRBJ1-2	.	CASSYGTGGYTF	TGTGCCAGCAGCTACGGGACGGGTGGCTACACCTTC
TRBV28	.	TRBJ1-6	.	CATSGREQFVSPLHF	TGTGCCACCTCCGGGAGGGAACAGTTTGTCTCACCCCTCCACTTT
TRBV27	.	TRBJ2-7	.	CASSNDPLGQCF	TGTGCCAGCAGTAACGACCCACTGGGGCAGTGCTTC
TRBV19	many	TRBJ1-5	TRBD1	CASSTPGTGRWDQPQHF	TGTGCCAGTAGTACCCCCGGGACAGGGAGGTGGGATCAGCCCCAGCATTTT
TRBV5-1	many	TRBJ2-2	TRBD2	CASSLASGKNTGELFF	TGCGCCAGCAGCTTGGCTAGCGGGAAGAACACCGGGGAGCTGTTTTTT
TRBV7-7	.	TRBJ2-6	TRBD1	CASSLEGQGAGANVLTF	TGTGCCAGCAGCTTAGAGGGACAGGGAGCTGGGGCCAACGTCCTGACTTTC
TRBV12-3/TRBV12-4	many	TRBJ2-2	.	CASTPTRQGNTGELFF	TGTGCCAGCACCCCGACGAGGCAGGGGAACACCGGGGAGCTGTTTTTT
TRBV15	few	TRBJ1-1	.	CATSIGQGAEAFF	TGTGCCACCAGCATTGGTCAGGGAGCTGAAGCTTTCTTT